Listed below are T cell receptor beta chains from one sample, sequenced in a study of shared clonotypes between healthy human individuals. Data came from immunoSEQ multiplex PCR; TCRdb stores just in-frame clones and leaves some out. The sample consists of about 2 million clones, 90% to 95% of them appearing once. The sequenced sample consisted of naive CD4+ T cells sorted from blood. These receptors were obtained from a man younger than 30 in good health. CDR3s leave out the opening cysteine and the closing phenylalanine or tryptophan. Clone size is stated in some rows and not others, as once, few, many or a class when expanded.

-	TRBV30	TRBJ1-5	ACSPGSNQPQH
-	TRBV21-1	TRBJ2-7	ASSNRDRGKYEQY
-	TRBV2	TRBJ2-1	ASSGATSGGVNEQF
-	TRBV5-4	TRBJ1-2	ASSLFSLVGQAVGYT
-	TRBV6-1	TRBJ1-3	ASSEYWQSPGNTIY
-	TRBV11-2	TRBJ2-2	ASSLQGLNTGELF
-	TRBV5-1	TRBJ1-4	ASSSTGEWEKLF
-	TRBV18	TRBJ2-2	ASSPSTGEIGGELF
-	TRBV25-1	TRBJ1-6	ASSGPGQPNSPLH
-	TRBV18	TRBJ2-6	ASSPTLGVIGANVLT
-	TRBV7-9	TRBJ2-7	ASSPQREAHYEQY
-	TRBV19	TRBJ2-7	ASSIGAAYEQY
once	TRBV2	TRBJ1-3	ASSQQGNTIY
once	TRBV5-1	TRBJ1-1	ASSLGRQGMNTEAF
-	TRBV6-5	TRBJ2-5	ASSADFSLETQY
-	TRBV5-1	TRBJ2-5	ASSLALGGKETQY
-	TRBV7-8	TRBJ1-2	ASSTRTGPNYGYT
once	TRBV2	TRBJ1-4	ASRPLGSTNEKLF
-	TRBV30	-	AWSPPTSGGYEQY
-	TRBV19	TRBJ1-4	ASSETTNEKLF
once	TRBV19	TRBJ1-2	ASSTGQAGIRGYT
-	TRBV6-5	TRBJ1-6	ASSYTPAGYNSPLH
-	TRBV28	TRBJ1-6	ASSLDRVRSPLH
-	TRBV7-9	TRBJ1-1	ASSLEANRGRTEAF
-	TRBV27	TRBJ2-7	ASSLLGRGAAEQY
-	TRBV2	TRBJ1-3	ASSDQGSGNTIY
-	TRBV30	TRBJ1-3	AWSDGKSGNTIY
-	TRBV11-2	TRBJ2-5	ASSLGKTGTQETQY
-	TRBV18	TRBJ2-7	ASSPGLRGTGDHYEQY
-	TRBV28	TRBJ1-5	ASSPLNQPQH
once	TRBV6-5	TRBJ1-6	ASSYSDSDNSPLH
-	TRBV5-1	TRBJ1-5	ASSPGSVNQPQH
once	TRBV9	TRBJ2-2	ASSPGTGGAGDGELF
-	TRBV7-9	TRBJ2-7	ASSSTGGWEQY
once	TRBV5-6	TRBJ1-6	ASSTLIDGKSNSPLH
-	TRBV2	TRBJ2-4	ASSEPGLTY
-	TRBV7-9	TRBJ1-1	ASSLLLRVGEAF
-	TRBV29-1	TRBJ2-6	SVQTPGTGANVLT
-	TRBV29-1	TRBJ1-4	SVGDRALQTNEKLF
-	TRBV10-1	TRBJ2-3	ASSEGSGMSTDTQY
-	TRBV10-2	TRBJ2-3	ASPIAGGPGTDTQY
-	TRBV30	TRBJ1-1	AWSSTGSTEAF
-	TRBV30	TRBJ1-3	AGGRDTGSGNTIY
-	TRBV7-8	TRBJ1-4	ASSFTSGATNEKLF
-	TRBV25-1	TRBJ1-3	ASTPSRDSGNTIY
-	TRBV28	TRBJ2-3	ATRSPTSTDTQY
-	TRBV6-1	TRBJ1-1	ASSEGTGEKLPNTEAF
-	TRBV5-1	TRBJ2-3	ASSTGTSVPDTQY
-	TRBV11-2	TRBJ2-7	ASSLGGSRVGEQY
-	TRBV10-3	TRBJ2-5	AIRGTGETQY
-	TRBV7-2	TRBJ2-3	ASSLRKGVADTQY
-	TRBV4-1	TRBJ2-3	ASSLSGLGGTDTQY